The rows below give T cell receptor beta chains drawn from one sample of a study of CXCR3-negative and CXCR3-positive naive CD8 T cells. TCRdb reprocessed the 5' RACE reads and keeps a single row for each CDR3 protein, giving no DNA. The table lists around 63,000 distinct CDR3 sequences. Sequencing was carried out using naive CXCR3+ CD8+ T cells from blood. The receptor source for this set is a human donor in good health. Some clones in this sample may be carry-over from other donors' samples. Each CDR3 is given with its conserved first and last residue.

v_call	j_call	cdr3_aa
TRBV11-3	TRBJ2-2	CASSLNPRGTGELFF
TRBV7-3	TRBJ1-1	CASSLLRGRSTEAFF
TRBV7-6	TRBJ2-1	CASSLEAARNEQFF
TRBV4-1	TRBJ2-7	CASSQFGTVRAYEQYF
TRBV4-3	TRBJ2-7	CASSQAAGASYEQYF
TRBV7-9	TRBJ2-1	CASSFGLEQFF
TRBV20-1	TRBJ2-7	CSANYLRWSYEQYF
TRBV7-9	TRBJ2-1	CASSFQGAGNEQFF
TRBV7-6	TRBJ1-5	CASSLGPGNQPQHF
TRBV4-3	TRBJ1-1	CASSQDGGLYTEAFF
TRBV10-3	TRBJ2-5	CAISESQGGETQYF
TRBV28	TRBJ2-7	CASSLGGKLNYEQYF
TRBV28	TRBJ1-2	CASRQGGLGYTF
TRBV12-3/TRBV12-4	TRBJ2-7	CASTTGITYEQYF
TRBV30	TRBJ2-1	CAWKGSLWDRALGSSYNEQFF
TRBV28	TRBJ2-3	CASSPPGASTDTQYF
TRBV7-6	TRBJ2-4	CASSSAPLGGTKNIQYF
TRBV7-2	TRBJ1-1	CASSLWLGGLNTEAFF
TRBV23-1	TRBJ2-7	CANTEPSSSYEQYF
TRBV6-5	TRBJ2-6	CASSYEVPGANVLTF
TRBV20-1	TRBJ2-3	CSAPGGPGDTQYF
TRBV7-9	TRBJ1-1	CASSRIGTGLEAFF
TRBV4-3	TRBJ2-1	CASSQGQPSDEQFF
TRBV18	TRBJ1-1	CASSPVIGSMNTEAFF
TRBV14	TRBJ2-3	CASSQDPRTDTQYF
TRBV20-1	TRBJ2-7	CSARPRTGDEQYF
TRBV4-3	TRBJ2-3	CASSQDRRALTAGDTQYF
TRBV29-1	TRBJ2-3	CSVVSATGTDTQYF
TRBV4-1	TRBJ1-5	CASSQGAVSKQHF
TRBV7-7	TRBJ2-1	CASSLRLGGSSYNEQFF
TRBV27	TRBJ2-1	CASSWDYYNEQFF
TRBV7-2	TRBJ2-3	CASSFVTSTDTQYF
TRBV20-1	TRBJ1-5	CSARAPGLSIYSNQPQHF
TRBV7-8	TRBJ1-2	CASSWIQLSDGYTF
TRBV6-6	TRBJ1-5	CASSYPGQGPSQPQHF
TRBV12-3/TRBV12-4	TRBJ1-5	CASSFGSHQPQHF
TRBV5-5	TRBJ2-1	CASSYGTGGLEQFF
TRBV21-1	TRBJ1-4	CASSKDEGVGEKLFF
TRBV7-3	TRBJ2-1	CASSLGNPQVRPYNEQFF
TRBV29-1	TRBJ2-1	CSVEGPGLAGPYNEQFF
TRBV4-3	TRBJ1-1	CASSQGGRNTEAFF
TRBV10-3	TRBJ2-3	CAISEVEITDTQYF
TRBV15	TRBJ2-3	CATSRGDSPVDTQYF